Listed here are 25 T cell receptor beta chains from one sample, sequenced in a study of response to subunit inactivated influenza vaccine. Using its own MiXCR run on the RT-PCR reads, TCRdb lists one record per CDR3 protein. The profile shows 200,000 to 300,000 distinct CDR3 sequences, over 9% of them singletons. Sequenced material: non-naive T cells sorted from PBMCs, taken 14 days before vaccination. All receptors derive from a middle-aged man who received an inactivated influenza vaccine.

This clonotype has ten or more counts. The V gene is TRBV6-2 or TRBV6-3, the J gene TRBJ1-1; 7 positions match TRBD1. CDR3 size: 12 residues. Germline V gene data show CDR1 as MNHEY and CDR2 as SVGEGT. Trimming removed 7 bases from V and 5 bases from J; junction bases left unmatched: 4. CDR3 DNA sequence: TGTGCCAGCAAGGGGGCGATGACTGAAGCTTTCTTT. Translation: CASKGAMTEAFF.

This clonotype showed up just a few times. This chain links TRBV6-5 with TRBJ2-7, with 7 bases lining up with TRBD1. Germline loops: CDR1 MNHEY, CDR2 SVGAGI. This CDR3 has 15 residues. V shed 2 bases, J shed 2 bases, and the junction held 6 bases outside the gene matches. The CDR3 region has the DNA TGTGCCAGCAGTTACCGGACAGGTCTACCCTACGAGCAGTACTTC. Translated, it gives CASSYRTGLPYEQYF.

Only a few counts were recorded for this clonotype. The CDR3 region is CAISEFLGTGKDETQYF. In nucleotides, the CDR3 is TGTGCCATCAGTGAGTTTCTCGGGACAGGGAAAGATGAGACCCAGTACTTC. This chain uses TRBV10-3 with TRBJ2-5; 9 nucleotides agree with TRBD1. Germline V gene data show CDR1 as ENHRY and CDR2 as SYGVKD. The CDR3 length is 17 residues. The J segment lost 5 bases and the V segment lost 1 base, leaving 11 bases of the junction unmatched.

This clonotype has at least ten counts. The chain combines TRBV5-1 with TRBJ1-2; weak D call: TRBD1 (5 bases). CDR3 size: 14 residues. Deletions cut 0 bases from V and 8 bases from J, with 14 bases between. Germline V CDR1 and CDR2: SGHRS, YFSETQ. CDR3 nucleotides: TGCGCCAGCAGCTTGGCGGCTACAGGACGGGGCTACACCTTC. It encodes CASSLAATGRGYTF.

The V and J genes are TRBV11-3 and TRBJ2-1, with D unclear. V lost 5 bases and J 3 bases, leaving 14 bases between the germline ends. Germline-derived CDR1 and CDR2 are SGHNT and YENEEA. The CDR3 extends over 15 amino acids. The CDR3 DNA reads TGTGCCAGCAGCGCGCGCCGGGTTCACTACAATGAGCAGTTCTTC. Protein product: CASSARRVHYNEQFF.

This clonotype was seen at least ten times. This chain joins TRBV7-2 and TRBJ1-1; D is uncertain. CDR3 length equals 16 residues. The V and J ends lost 5 bases and 1 base respectively, with 17 bases between them. Germline CDR1 reads SGHTA; CDR2 reads FQGNSA. CDR3 in DNA: TGTGCCAGCAGCCGCCAATCCAATACAGCGAACACTGAAGCTTTCTTT. Protein: CASSRQSNTANTEAFF.

The rearrangement links TRBV2 to TRBJ2-7, with D possibly TRBD1 on 7 matching bases. The CDR3 spans 14 residues. From germline, CDR1 is SNHLY and CDR2 FYNNEI. Trimming shortened V by 7 bases and J by 9 bases, and 22 bases separated the two germline ends. The CDR3 DNA is TGTGCCAGCACCCAAGGAAGACAGGGAGGATGGCAGTACTTC. It codes for CASTQGRQGGWQYF.

The gene calls are TRBV5-1 and TRBJ2-3; 12 bases agree with TRBD2. J was trimmed by 5 bases and V by 1 base; bases with no gene match: 8. Germline V gene data show CDR1 as SGHRS and CDR2 as YFSETQ. The CDR3 is 17 amino acids. This chain's CDR3 is CASSLHHPSGGEDTQYF. In DNA form, the CDR3 reads TGCGCCAGCAGCTTGCACCACCCTAGCGGGGGGGAAGATACGCAGTATTTT.

This clonotype has ten or more counts. The chain uses TRBV12-3 or TRBV12-4 and TRBJ1-1; D is possibly TRBD1 (5 bases). The CDR3 has 20 residues. V lost 3 bases and J 0 bases, leaving 26 bases between the germline ends. Written as DNA, the CDR3 is TGTGCCAGCAGTTTCGGAGATTTTTGGGACGGCAGCCCCATGAACACTGAAGCTTTCTTT. This sequence encodes CASSFGDFWDGSPMNTEAFF.

This clonotype was detected only a few times. The chain recombines TRBV12-3 or TRBV12-4 with TRBJ2-1, with D tentatively TRBD2 (6 bases). This CDR3 comprises 17 residues. V was trimmed by 5 bases and J by 8 bases, leaving 25 bases between them. DNA for the CDR3: TGTGCCAGCAGTCTATCATCGAATCTTCCCGCGGGGCATGAGCAGTTCTTC. Residues: CASSLSSNLPAGHEQFF.

The V and J genes are TRBV10-3 and TRBJ1-1, with D perhaps TRBD1 (5 bases). The V gene's germline CDR1 is ENHRY and CDR2 SYGVKD. This CDR3 is 14 amino acids long. Trimming took off 0 bases at V and 2 bases at J, with 7 bases between the two ends. This CDR3 is CAISESRDNTEAFF. The DNA for the CDR3 is TGTGCCATCAGTGAGTCCCGGGACAACACTGAAGCTTTCTTT.

This clonotype was counted a few times. This chain uses TRBV5-8 with TRBJ2-1, with D possibly matching TRBD1 (6 bases). Trimming cost V 3 bases and J 0 bases, with 13 bases left between them. This CDR3 has 16 amino acids. The germline V gene encodes CDR1 SGHTS and CDR2 YDEGEE. The CDR3 coding sequence is TGTGCCAGCAGCTCGCTACTGGGGGCCTCCTACAATGAGCAGTTCTTC. This translates into CASSSLLGASYNEQFF.

The genes are TRBV25-1 and TRBJ1-5; D possibly corresponds to TRBD1 (5 bases). CDR3 length: 12 residues. V was cut by 1 base and J by 9 bases, with 7 bases left in between. The germline V gene encodes CDR1 MGHDK and CDR2 SYGVNS. For the CDR3, the DNA is TGTGCCAGCAGTGAATGGAGGGGGCCCCAGCATTTT. This sequence encodes CASSEWRGPQHF.

This sequence joins TRBV4-2 and TRBJ2-1; 7 bases align to TRBD1. The CDR3 is 15 amino acids. The germline gives CDR1 LGHNA, CDR2 YNFKEQ. The V gene end was trimmed by 1 base and the J gene end by 4 bases; junction bases not matched to a gene: 4. The CDR3 DNA reads as TGTGCCAGCAGCCAAGGCGCACAGGGGTACAATGAGCAGTTCTTC. Protein product: CASSQGAQGYNEQFF.

In this sample, this clonotype turned up many times. The chain combines TRBV12-3 or TRBV12-4 with TRBJ2-2; 7 positions agree with TRBD2. With 4 bases clipped from V and 7 bases from J, the junction kept 9 bases outside the gene matches. The CDR3 totals 15 residues. For the CDR3, the DNA is TGTGCCAGCAGTTATCCCAGCGCGGGGGTCGGGGAGCTGTTTTTT. Translated, it gives CASSYPSAGVGELFF.

This clonotype was seen ten or more times. The rearrangement uses TRBV20-1 and TRBJ2-7; D possibly uses TRBD1 or TRBD2 (5 bases each). The V end lost 3 bases, the J end lost 2 bases, and 11 bases lay between the germline ends. The CDR3 loop spans 13 amino acids. Germline V gene sequence: CDR1 DFQATT, CDR2 SNEGSKA (reference sequence). The CDR3 region is CSARGVGPYEQYF. For the CDR3, the DNA is TGCAGTGCTAGGGGGGTGGGACCCTACGAGCAGTACTTC.

J is TRBJ1-1 and V is TRBV7-2, with 9 bases identical to TRBD1. Germline V gene lookup returns CDR1 SGHTA and CDR2 FQGNSA. V trimming: 4 bases; J trimming: 11 bases; junction bases outside the gene matches: 11. The CDR3 is 14 amino acids. Here the CDR3 reads CASSSPGQGLKAFF. In DNA form, the CDR3 reads TGTGCCAGCAGCTCCCCGGGACAGGGATTGAAGGCTTTCTTT.

At least ten counts were recorded for this clonotype. The genes are TRBV2 and TRBJ2-5; TRBD2 matches 8 bases. The CDR3 extends over 16 amino acids. CDR1 and CDR2 (germline): SNHLY, FYNNEI. The V gene end was trimmed by 4 bases and the J gene end by 1 base; junction bases not matched to a gene: 8. This CDR3 reads CASSGTSGLTQETQYF. Written as DNA, the CDR3 is TGTGCCAGCAGTGGTACTAGCGGACTAACCCAAGAGACCCAGTACTTC.

This clonotype was counted a few times. The genes are TRBV12-3 or TRBV12-4 and TRBJ2-7, with TRBD1 identical over 8 bases. V shed 7 bases, J shed 3 bases, and the junction held 8 bases outside the gene matches. The CDR3 totals 14 residues. The DNA of the CDR3 is TGTGCCAGCAATTCCGGGACAGGTGTCTACGAGCAGTACTTC. Its translation is CASNSGTGVYEQYF.

V and J are TRBV20-1 and TRBJ1-1; 11 bases match TRBD1. The CDR3 is 15 residues long. Germline assignment: CDR1 DFQATT and CDR2 SNEGSKA (reference sequence). The V gene end was trimmed by 2 bases and the J gene end by 5 bases; junction bases not matched to a gene: 7. The CDR3 sequence is CSARRGQGAGTEAFF. The DNA of the CDR3 is TGCAGTGCTAGAAGAGGACAGGGGGCGGGTACTGAAGCTTTCTTT.

The genes are TRBV6-5 and TRBJ2-5; 7 bases map to TRBD1. V shed 0 bases, J shed 1 base, and the junction held 2 bases outside the gene matches. The CDR3 spans 15 residues. Germline V gene data show CDR1 as MNHEY and CDR2 as SVGAGI. The CDR3 DNA reads TGTGCCAGCAGTTACTCGGGACAGCGCCAAGAGACCCAGTACTTC. Translating gives CASSYSGQRQETQYF.

This clonotype was counted a few times. The gene calls are TRBV5-5 and TRBJ2-4, with TRBD1 identical over 10 bases. Germline assignment: CDR1 SGHKS and CDR2 YYEKEE (reference sequence). CDR3 length: 16 residues. V shed 4 bases, J shed 7 bases, and the junction held 11 bases outside the gene matches. Here the CDR3 reads CASSRTPVGQGNIQYF. CDR3 DNA sequence: TGTGCCAGCAGCCGGACCCCAGTGGGACAGGGGAACATTCAGTACTTC.

This clonotype was counted at least ten times. V is TRBV12-3 or TRBV12-4 and J is TRBJ2-5; D is ambiguous. This CDR3 has 12 residues. V was shortened by 3 bases and J by 5 bases, with 7 bases between the two germline ends. CDR3 DNA: TGTGCCAGCAGTTTTACGGGCGAGACCCAGTACTTC. This translates into CASSFTGETQYF.

This clonotype was observed a handful of times. The chain carries TRBV7-6 and TRBJ2-1, with 7 bases fitting TRBD2. With 5 bases clipped from V and 7 bases from J, the junction kept 8 bases outside the gene matches. Germline lookup yields CDR1 SGHVS and CDR2 FNYEAQ. This CDR3 is 14 amino acids long. The CDR3 DNA sequence: TGTGCCAGCAGCAAACCGGGACTAAGAAATGAGCAGTTCTTC. Protein sequence: CASSKPGLRNEQFF. Variable domain in full (rest from reference TRBV7-6 and TRBJ2-1): GAGVSQSPRYKVTKRGQDVALRCDPISGHVSLYWYRQALGQGPEFLTYFNYEAQQDKSGLPNDRFSAERPEGSISTLTIQRTEQRDSAMYRCASSKPGLRNEQFFGPGTRLTVL.

This clonotype came up many times. The gene calls are TRBV3-1 and TRBJ2-1; D is perhaps TRBD1 (6 bases). Trimming removed 3 bases from V and 0 bases from J, with 24 bases in between. This CDR3 has 20 residues. CDR1 is LGHDT and CDR2 is YNNKEL in the germline V gene (reference sequence). DNA for the CDR3: TGTGCCAGCAGCCACGTATCCCGTATGAGGACAGAAGTCTCCTACAATGAGCAGTTCTTC. It yields the protein CASSHVSRMRTEVSYNEQFF.